This paragraph covers one T cell receptor beta chain sequence. The target antigen is unknown. TCRdb keeps only in-frame clones here, not all; method: immunoSEQ multiplex PCR. Of tens of thousands of clones in the sample, approximately 83% were seen once. Trimming took 3 bases from V and 2 from J, leaving 17 bases between them. CDR1 is LNHDA, CDR2 SQIVND, per germline (reference sequence). This CDR3 region has 17 residues. This entry is derived from a study of T cell responses to AZD1222 COVID-19 vaccine. Study-level findings and limits: Among spike-specific TCRs, nearly half reportedly target unmutated variant regions. Most donors were white British, females outnumbered males, and clonal diversity was possibly underestimated. In all cases, repertoires were sampled only after the peak T cell response.

The chain is built from TRBV19 and TRBJ1-5; D is uncertain. Sequenced material: peripheral blood, taken 28 days after the second AZD1222 dose. This receptor was identified in an adult who received the AZD1222 COVID-19 vaccine. Here the CDR3 DNA reads TGTGCCAGTAGTATGCAAACATCCGCCATGGGCAATCAGCCCCAGCATTTT. Protein sequence: CASSMQTSAMGNQPQHF.